A single sample is the source of the 24 T cell receptor beta chains below, sequenced in a study of cytomegalovirus exposure and HLA in healthy donors. The PCR had 60 Vbeta and 13 Jbeta primers. Libraries were prepared by immunoSEQ multiplex PCR; TCRdb keeps only in-frame clonotypes and omits some of them. Of 150,000 to 200,000 clones in the sample, approximately 85% were seen once. Material for sequencing was PBMCs. The receptors were sampled from a man in his late teens or twenties in good health and CMV-seronegative.

V usage is TRBV6-4 and J usage is TRBJ2-1; perhaps TRBD2 as D (5 bases). CDR3 length: 15 amino acids. Looked up from germline, CDR1 is MRHNA and CDR2 is SNTAGT. The ends were cut back, 2 bases at V and 4 bases at J, with 12 bases in the middle. CDR3 bases: TGTGCCAGCAGTGACGGGCCGCGCGGGTACAATGAGCAGTTCTTC. Amino acids: CASSDGPRGYNEQFF.

This chain connects TRBV4-3 to TRBJ2-7, with 11 nucleotides matching TRBD2. V lost 3 bases and J lost 4; bases outside the gene matches: 2. Germline CDR1 reads LGHNA; CDR2 reads YSLEER. The CDR3 sequence is 14 residues long. The CDR3 sequence: CASSHTSGSYEQYF. For the CDR3, the DNA is TGCGCCAGCAGCCACACTAGCGGGAGTTACGAGCAGTACTTC.

This chain joins TRBV30 and TRBJ2-7; TRBD2 might be the D (6 bases). Trimming removed 3 bases at V and 0 bases at J, with 18 bases between. Germline V gene data show CDR1 as GTSNPN and CDR2 as SVGIG (reference sequence). This CDR3 contains 16 residues. CDR3 region: CAWSIPGGSSSYEQYF. Here the CDR3 DNA reads TGTGCCTGGAGCATCCCCGGGGGATCGAGCTCCTACGAGCAGTACTTC.

The CDR3 DNA reads as TGTGCCAGCTCTCTCTCCCTAGCGGGATTCACCTACGAGCAGTACTTC. This gives the protein CASSLSLAGFTYEQYF. V gene TRBV18 combines with J gene TRBJ2-7; 9 bases map to TRBD2. Germline trimming cut 6 bases from V and 2 bases from J; bases unmatched to any gene: 11. This CDR3 comprises 16 residues. CDR1 and CDR2 (germline): KGHSH, LQKENI.

There are a few counts of this clone. This chain links TRBV7-2 with TRBJ1-2; 10 nucleotides match TRBD1. The CDR3 runs to 13 residues. The V and J ends lost 4 bases and 5 bases, in that order; junction bases with no gene match: 1. The germline V gene has CDR1 SGHTA and CDR2 FQGNSA. The CDR3 loop is CASSWDRGYGYTF. CDR3 DNA: TGTGCCAGCAGCTGGGACAGGGGATATGGCTACACCTTC.

This chain uses TRBV5-4 with TRBJ2-3; tentatively, D is TRBD2 (5 bases). CDR3 length equals 12 residues. From germline, CDR1 is SGHNT and CDR2 YYREEE (reference sequence). Trimming cost V 7 bases and J 6 bases, with 12 bases left between them. The CDR3 nucleotides read TGTGCCAGCGGCAACCCGGGGGATACGCAGTATTTT. It specifies CASGNPGDTQYF.

The chain recombines TRBV11-2 with TRBJ2-3; the match to TRBD2 covers 7 bases. The CDR3 spans 14 residues. Losses at the gene ends were 5 bases for V and 4 bases for J; bases not matched to a gene: 6. Germline CDR1 SGHAT, CDR2 FQNNGV. The CDR3 coding sequence is TGTGCCAGCAGCCCCCTGGGGGGGTCAGATACGCAGTATTTT. It codes for CASSPLGGSDTQYF.

In this sample, this clone turned up a few times. V is TRBV6-5 and J is TRBJ2-2, with D tentatively TRBD1 (6 bases). The germline CDR1 and CDR2 sequences are MNHEY and SVGAGI. The V and J ends lost 5 bases and 6 bases respectively, with 13 bases between them. The CDR3 sequence is 14 residues long. CDR3 sequence: CASSEEQGPGELFF. CDR3 in DNA: TGTGCCAGCAGTGAAGAGCAGGGGCCCGGGGAGCTGTTTTTT.

The rearrangement uses TRBV28 and TRBJ2-5; D not certain. The CDR3 has 13 residues. V was pared by 5 bases and J by 2 bases, with 9 bases between. Germline CDR1 is MDHEN and CDR2 is SYDVKM. CDR3 bases: TGTGCCAGCAGTCTACCCCTGCAAGAGACCCAGTACTTC. Its translation is CASSLPLQETQYF.

CDR3 residues: CASGVERGLLPLHF. CDR3 sequence (DNA): TGTGCTAGTGGTGTGGAGAGGGGGCTCTTACCCCTCCACTTT. This rearrangement joins TRBV12-5 to TRBJ1-6, with 7 positions matching TRBD1. CDR1 is LGHNT and CDR2 is FRNRAP in the germline V gene. The CDR3 is 14 residues long. V dropped 5 bases and J dropped 12; count of bases not matched to a gene: 10.

The chain employs TRBV19 and TRBJ1-1, with 12 nucleotides matching TRBD1. J lost 5 bases, V lost 4 bases, and 8 bases had no gene match. The CDR3 is 16 residues long. Germline V CDR1 and CDR2: LNHDA, SQIVND (reference sequence). The CDR3 nucleotides are TGTGCCAGTAGTACCGGGACAGGGGGCGCCAGGACTGAAGCTTTCTTT. It codes for CASSTGTGGARTEAFF.

V is TRBV29-1 and J is TRBJ1-1, with 9 bases that match TRBD1. The CDR3 spans 14 residues. Germline V CDR1 and CDR2: SQVTM, ANQGSEA. V lost 5 bases and J lost 1; bases outside the gene matches: 5. CDR3: CSVTGGGPNTEAFF. CDR3 nucleotide sequence: TGCAGCGTTACAGGGGGCGGCCCGAACACTGAAGCTTTCTTT.

The V call is TRBV7-2, the J call TRBJ1-3, with D possibly TRBD1 on 5 matching bases. Trimming took off 3 bases at V and 1 base at J, with 10 bases between the two ends. CDR1 and CDR2 from the germline V gene are SGHTA and FQGNSA. CDR3 size: 15 residues. DNA for the CDR3: TGTGCCAGCAGCTTCGACAGATCTTCTGGAAACACCATATATTTT. Protein product: CASSFDRSSGNTIYF.

The genes are TRBV11-3 and TRBJ2-1; D may be TRBD2 (5 bases). Germline-derived CDR1 and CDR2 are SGHNT and YENEEA. The V end was cut by 4 bases, the J end by 3 bases, with 13 bases between. The CDR3 is 15 amino acids. Here the CDR3 reads CASSSGSTRYNEQFF. For the CDR3, the DNA is TGTGCCAGCAGCTCGGGATCGACTCGCTACAATGAGCAGTTCTTC.

The chain employs TRBV6-5 and TRBJ2-3; TRBD1 aligns across 10 bases. Germline V gene data show CDR1 as MNHEY and CDR2 as SVGAGI. V shed 5 bases and J 6 bases; nucleotides not matched to a gene: 8. The CDR3 is 15 residues long. The CDR3, as DNA: TGTGCCAGCAGTCGGGGACAGGGGTTGTTGGATACGCAGTATTTT. Its protein is CASSRGQGLLDTQYF.

The rearrangement uses TRBV15 and TRBJ2-1; 10 nucleotides line up with TRBD2. This CDR3 region has 16 residues. The V gene end was trimmed by 5 bases and the J gene end by 2 bases; junction bases not matched to a gene: 6. In germline, CDR1 is LNHNV, CDR2 YYDKDF (reference sequence). In nucleotides, the CDR3 is TGTGCCACCAGCGTCGGACTAGCGGCCGCCTACAATGAGCAGTTCTTC. Translated: CATSVGLAAAYNEQFF.

The chain employs TRBV5-1 and TRBJ2-4; TRBD2 matches 8 bases. Unmatched junction bases numbered 7, after V lost 1 base and J lost 1 base. Germline V CDR1 and CDR2: SGHRS, YFSETQ. The CDR3 totals 17 residues. Written as DNA, the CDR3 is TGCGCCAGCAGCTTGTTGGGTAGCGGGATGGCCAAAAACATTCAGTACTTC. Protein sequence: CASSLLGSGMAKNIQYF.

The chain employs TRBV19 and TRBJ1-5, with TRBD1 identical over 7 bases. This CDR3 contains 15 residues. CDR1 LNHDA and CDR2 SQIVND come from the germline V gene (reference sequence). V trimming: 4 bases; J trimming: 5 bases; junction bases outside the gene matches: 8. The CDR3 reads CASSTDRVTYQPQHF. DNA for the CDR3: TGTGCCAGTAGTACCGACAGGGTTACTTATCAGCCCCAGCATTTT.

This clone was recorded only once. V usage is TRBV2 and J usage is TRBJ1-5; TRBD1 agrees at 7 bases. Germline CDR1 and CDR2: SNHLY and FYNNEI. The J segment lost 9 bases and the V segment lost 5 bases, leaving 19 bases of the junction unmatched. The CDR3 runs 17 residues. In DNA, the CDR3 is TGTGCCAGCAGTATCACACAGGGGCCGACTATTCAGTGGCCCCAGCATTTT. Residues: CASSITQGPTIQWPQHF.

The sample holds one count of this clone. The chain uses TRBV25-1 and TRBJ2-4; 7 nucleotides line up with TRBD2. The V gene end was trimmed by 3 bases and the J gene end by 4 bases; junction bases not matched to a gene: 3. Germline CDR1 MGHDK, CDR2 SYGVNS. The CDR3 covers 14 residues. CDR3 residues: CASSEGGLKNIQYF. The DNA of the CDR3 is TGTGCCAGCAGTGAGGGGGGGTTAAAAAACATTCAGTACTTC.

This chain uses TRBV30 with TRBJ1-5; TRBD1 matches at 7 bases. V lost 2 bases, J lost 7 bases, and 5 bases stayed unmatched. The CDR3 consists of 13 residues. CDR1 GTSNPN and CDR2 SVGIG come from the germline V gene (reference sequence). The CDR3 spells CAWSTQGGQPQHF. CDR3 nucleotide sequence: TGTGCCTGGAGTACTCAGGGGGGACAGCCCCAGCATTTT.

The CDR3 loop reads CASSVSGLETQYF. The CDR3, as DNA: TGTGCCAGCAGCGTTTCTGGACTAGAGACCCAGTACTTC. The chain couples TRBV9 to TRBJ2-5; TRBD2 might be the D (5 bases). CDR3 length: 13 residues. Per the germline V gene, CDR1 is SGDLS and CDR2 is YYNGEE. V lost 2 bases to trimming and J lost 4 bases, with 9 bases between them.

The rearrangement joins TRBV30 to TRBJ2-5, with D possibly matching TRBD2 (7 bases). CDR1 is GTSNPN, CDR2 SVGIG, per germline (reference sequence). CDR3 length: 13 residues. Between the trimmed V and J ends, which lost 3 bases and 3 bases, there was a span of 11 bases. The CDR3 is CAWRRGPEETQYF. CDR3 in DNA: TGTGCCTGGAGGCGGGGGCCAGAAGAGACCCAGTACTTC.

V is TRBV28 and J is TRBJ2-7; 10 bases are a match to TRBD2. Trimming took 5 bases from V and 7 from J; bases not matched to a gene: 8. This CDR3 is 14 amino acids long. In germline, CDR1 is MDHEN, CDR2 SYDVKM. The CDR3 protein is CASSPLAGVPEQYF. The CDR3 DNA reads as TGTGCCAGCAGTCCGCTAGCGGGAGTTCCTGAGCAGTACTTC.